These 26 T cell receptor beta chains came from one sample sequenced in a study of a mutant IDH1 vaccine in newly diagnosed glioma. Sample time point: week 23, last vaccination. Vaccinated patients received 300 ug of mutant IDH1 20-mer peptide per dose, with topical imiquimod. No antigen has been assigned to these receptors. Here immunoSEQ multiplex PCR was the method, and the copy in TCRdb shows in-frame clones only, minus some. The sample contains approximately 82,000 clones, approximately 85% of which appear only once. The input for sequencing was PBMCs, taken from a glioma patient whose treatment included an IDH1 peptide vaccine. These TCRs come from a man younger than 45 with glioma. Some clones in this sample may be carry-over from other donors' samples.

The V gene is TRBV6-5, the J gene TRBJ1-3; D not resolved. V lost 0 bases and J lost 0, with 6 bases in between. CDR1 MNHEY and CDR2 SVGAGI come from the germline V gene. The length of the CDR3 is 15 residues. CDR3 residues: CASSYSRGSGNTIYF. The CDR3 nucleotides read TGTGCCAGCAGTTACTCGCGGGGCTCTGGAAACACCATATATTTT.

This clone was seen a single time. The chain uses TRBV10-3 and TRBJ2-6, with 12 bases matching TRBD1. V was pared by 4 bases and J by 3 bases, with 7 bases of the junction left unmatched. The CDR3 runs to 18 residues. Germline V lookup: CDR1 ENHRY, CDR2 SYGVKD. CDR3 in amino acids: CAISGGQGAVSGANVLTF. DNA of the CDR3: TGTGCCATCAGTGGGGGACAGGGGGCGGTAAGTGGGGCCAACGTCCTGACTTTC.

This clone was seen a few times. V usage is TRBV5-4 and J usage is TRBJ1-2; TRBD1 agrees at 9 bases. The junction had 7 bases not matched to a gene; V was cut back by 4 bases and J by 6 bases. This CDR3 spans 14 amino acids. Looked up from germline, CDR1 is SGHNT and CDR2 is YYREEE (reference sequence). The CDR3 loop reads CASSLTGGRDGYTF. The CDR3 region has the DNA TGTGCCAGCAGCCTGACAGGGGGTAGGGATGGCTACACCTTC.

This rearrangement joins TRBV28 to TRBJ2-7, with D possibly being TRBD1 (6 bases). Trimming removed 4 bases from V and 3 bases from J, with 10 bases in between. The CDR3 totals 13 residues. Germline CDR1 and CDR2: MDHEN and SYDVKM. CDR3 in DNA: TGTGCCAGCAGTTACACAGGGTTCTACGAGCAGTACTTC. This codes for CASSYTGFYEQYF.

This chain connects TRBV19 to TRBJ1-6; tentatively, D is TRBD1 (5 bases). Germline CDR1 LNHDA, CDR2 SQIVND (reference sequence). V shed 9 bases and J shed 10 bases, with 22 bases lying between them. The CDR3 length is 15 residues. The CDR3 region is CARFPREGLLSPLHF. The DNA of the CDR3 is TGTGCCAGATTCCCCAGGGAGGGCCTATTATCACCCCTCCACTTT.

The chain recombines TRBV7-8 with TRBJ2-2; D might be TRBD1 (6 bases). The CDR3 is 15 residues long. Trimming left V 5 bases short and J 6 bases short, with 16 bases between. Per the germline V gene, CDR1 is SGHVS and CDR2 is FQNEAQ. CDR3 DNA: TGTGCCAGCAGCGCAACCGCAGGGGTTGCCGGGGAGCTGTTTTTT. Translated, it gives CASSATAGVAGELFF.

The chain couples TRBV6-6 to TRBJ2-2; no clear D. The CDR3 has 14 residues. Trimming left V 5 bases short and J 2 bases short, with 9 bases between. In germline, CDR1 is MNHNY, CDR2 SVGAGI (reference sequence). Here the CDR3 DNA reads TGTGCCAGCAGTGACTGGGGTAACACCGGGGAGCTGTTTTTT. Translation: CASSDWGNTGELFF.

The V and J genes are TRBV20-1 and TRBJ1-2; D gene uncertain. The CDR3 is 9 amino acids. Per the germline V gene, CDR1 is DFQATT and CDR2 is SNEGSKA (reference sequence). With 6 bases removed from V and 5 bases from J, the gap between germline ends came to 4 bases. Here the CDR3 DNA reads TGCAGTGCGATGTATGGCTACACCTTC. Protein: CSAMYGYTF.

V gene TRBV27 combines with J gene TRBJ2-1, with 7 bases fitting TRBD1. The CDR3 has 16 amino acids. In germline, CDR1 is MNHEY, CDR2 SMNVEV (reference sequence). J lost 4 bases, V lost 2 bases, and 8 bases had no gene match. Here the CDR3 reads CASSLTQGPPYNEQFF. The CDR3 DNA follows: TGTGCCAGCAGTTTAACACAGGGGCCCCCATACAATGAGCAGTTCTTC.

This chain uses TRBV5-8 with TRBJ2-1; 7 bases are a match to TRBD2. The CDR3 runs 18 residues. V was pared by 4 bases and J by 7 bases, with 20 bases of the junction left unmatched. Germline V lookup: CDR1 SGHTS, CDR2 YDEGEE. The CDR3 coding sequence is TGTGCCAGCAGCCCACACCTCAGCGGGGACCCGTTTAGAAATGAGCAGTTCTTC. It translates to CASSPHLSGDPFRNEQFF. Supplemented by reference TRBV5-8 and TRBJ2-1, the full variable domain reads EAGVTQSPTHLIKTRGQQATLRCSPISGHTSVYWYQQALGLGLQFLLWYDEGEERNRGNFPPRFSGRQFPNYSSELNVNALELEDSALYLCASSPHLSGDPFRNEQFFGPGTRLTVL.

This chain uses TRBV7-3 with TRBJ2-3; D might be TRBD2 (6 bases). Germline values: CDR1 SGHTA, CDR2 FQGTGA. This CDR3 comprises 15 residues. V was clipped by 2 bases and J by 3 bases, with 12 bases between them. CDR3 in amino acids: CASSLGGRGTDTQYF. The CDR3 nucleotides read TGTGCCAGCAGCTTAGGGGGGAGAGGGACAGATACGCAGTATTTT.

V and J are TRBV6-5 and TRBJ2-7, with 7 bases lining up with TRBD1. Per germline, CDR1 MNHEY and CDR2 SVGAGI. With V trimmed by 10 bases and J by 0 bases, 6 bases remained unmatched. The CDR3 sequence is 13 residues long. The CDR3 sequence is CATRGFSSYEQYF. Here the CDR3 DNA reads TGTGCCACCAGGGGGTTTAGCTCCTACGAGCAGTACTTC.

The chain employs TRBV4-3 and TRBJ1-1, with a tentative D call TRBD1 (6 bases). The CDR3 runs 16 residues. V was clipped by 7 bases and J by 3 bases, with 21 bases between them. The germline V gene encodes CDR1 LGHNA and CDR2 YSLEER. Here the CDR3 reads CASTATPGAWDTEAFF. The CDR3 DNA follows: TGCGCCAGCACGGCGACCCCAGGGGCGTGGGACACTGAAGCTTTCTTT.

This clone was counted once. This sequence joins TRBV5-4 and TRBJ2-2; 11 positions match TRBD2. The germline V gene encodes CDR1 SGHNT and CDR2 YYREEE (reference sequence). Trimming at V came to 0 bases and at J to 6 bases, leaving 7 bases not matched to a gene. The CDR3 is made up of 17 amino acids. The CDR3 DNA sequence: TGTGCCAGCAGCTTGGCAGTACTAGCGGGAGCGCCCGGGGAGCTGTTTTTT. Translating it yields CASSLAVLAGAPGELFF.

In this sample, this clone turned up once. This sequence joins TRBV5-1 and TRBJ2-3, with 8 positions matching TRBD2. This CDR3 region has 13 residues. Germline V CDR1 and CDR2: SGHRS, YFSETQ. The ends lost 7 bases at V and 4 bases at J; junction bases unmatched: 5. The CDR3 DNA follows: TGCGCCAGCCGGTCGGGGGGGGCAGATACGCAGTATTTT. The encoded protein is CASRSGGADTQYF.

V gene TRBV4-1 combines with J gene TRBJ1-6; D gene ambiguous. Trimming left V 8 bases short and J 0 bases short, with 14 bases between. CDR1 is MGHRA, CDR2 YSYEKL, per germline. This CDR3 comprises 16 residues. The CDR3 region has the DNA TGCGCCAGCGGAACTGACCCTGGCTCCTATAATTCACCCCTCCACTTT. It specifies CASGTDPGSYNSPLHF.

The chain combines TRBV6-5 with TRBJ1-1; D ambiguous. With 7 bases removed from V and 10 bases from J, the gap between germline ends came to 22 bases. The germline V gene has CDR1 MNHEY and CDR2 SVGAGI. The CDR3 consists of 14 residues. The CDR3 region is CASTIRRGWIVAFF. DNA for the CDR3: TGTGCCAGCACCATACGTAGAGGGTGGATTGTAGCTTTCTTT.

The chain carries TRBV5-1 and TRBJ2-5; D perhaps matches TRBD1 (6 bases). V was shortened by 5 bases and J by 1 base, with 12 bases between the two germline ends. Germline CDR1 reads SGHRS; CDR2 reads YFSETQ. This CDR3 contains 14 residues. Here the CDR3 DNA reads TGCGCCAGCAGGGGGGCCAGTGGCCAAGAGACCCAGTACTTC. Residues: CASRGASGQETQYF.

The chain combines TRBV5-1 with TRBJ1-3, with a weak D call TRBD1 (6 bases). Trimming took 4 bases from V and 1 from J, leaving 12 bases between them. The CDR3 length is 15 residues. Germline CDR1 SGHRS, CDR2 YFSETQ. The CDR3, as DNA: TGCGCCAGCAGCACCGGGACACAATCTGGAAACACCATATATTTT. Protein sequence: CASSTGTQSGNTIYF.

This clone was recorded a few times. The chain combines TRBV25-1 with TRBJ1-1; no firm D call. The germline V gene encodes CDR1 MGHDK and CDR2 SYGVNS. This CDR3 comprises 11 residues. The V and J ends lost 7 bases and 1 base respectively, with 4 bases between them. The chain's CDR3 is CASMRNTEAFF. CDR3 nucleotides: TGTGCCAGCATGCGGAACACTGAAGCTTTCTTT. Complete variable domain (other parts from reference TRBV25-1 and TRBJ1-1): EADIYQTPRYLVIGTGKKITLECSQTMGHDKMYWYQQDPGMELHLIHYSYGVNSTEKGDLSSESTVSRIRTEHFPLTLESARPSHTSQYLCASMRNTEAFFGQGTRLTVV.

The CDR3 is CASSQDLNVAYYEQYF. CDR3 coding DNA: TGTGCCAGCAGCCAAGATCTGAACGTCGCCTACTACGAGCAGTACTTC. The chain employs TRBV4-2 and TRBJ2-7, with D hard to call. From germline, CDR1 is LGHNA and CDR2 YNFKEQ. The length of the CDR3 is 16 residues. V gave up 0 bases and J gave up 3 bases, with 15 bases separating them.

The CDR3 DNA is TGTGCCATCAGTGAGACCCATGCAGGGGCAGGTTCACCCCTCCACTTT. The encoded protein is CAISETHAGAGSPLHF. The chain joins TRBV10-3 to TRBJ1-6; D is possibly TRBD1 (6 bases). The CDR3 has 16 amino acids. V lost 2 bases to trimming and J lost 9 bases, with 17 bases between them. Germline CDR1 reads ENHRY; CDR2 reads SYGVKD.

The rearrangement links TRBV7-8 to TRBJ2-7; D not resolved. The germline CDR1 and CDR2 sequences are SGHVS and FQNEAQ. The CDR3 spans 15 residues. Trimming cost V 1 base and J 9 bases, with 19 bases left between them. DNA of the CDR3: TGTGCCAGCAGCTTAGAGAGAATCCGCGGAGCTGTGCAGTACTTC. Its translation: CASSLERIRGAVQYF.

The CDR3 protein is CATSRDMGGSGNTIYF. CDR3 bases: TGTGCCACCAGCAGAGATATGGGGGGCTCTGGAAACACCATATATTTT. The V and J genes are TRBV15 and TRBJ1-3, with D tentatively TRBD1 (5 bases). The CDR3 runs to 16 residues. Germline V CDR1 and CDR2: LNHNV, YYDKDF (reference sequence). Trimming cost V 0 bases and J 0 bases, with 9 bases left between them.

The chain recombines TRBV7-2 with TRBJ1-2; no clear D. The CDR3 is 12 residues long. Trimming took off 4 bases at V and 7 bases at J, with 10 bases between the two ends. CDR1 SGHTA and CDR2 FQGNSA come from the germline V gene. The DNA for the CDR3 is TGTGCCAGCAGCTATCCGCTGGGTGGCTACACCTTC. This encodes CASSYPLGGYTF.

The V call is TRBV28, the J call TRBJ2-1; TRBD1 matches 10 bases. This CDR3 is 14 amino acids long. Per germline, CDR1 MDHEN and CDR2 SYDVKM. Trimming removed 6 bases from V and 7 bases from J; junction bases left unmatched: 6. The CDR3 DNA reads TGTGCCAGCAGGGGACAGGGGTACGGTAATGAGCAGTTCTTC. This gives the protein CASRGQGYGNEQFF.